This is a list of T cell receptor beta chains from one sample in a study of PD-1 blockade in mismatch repair-deficient tumors. The repertoire was sequenced with immunoSEQ multiplex PCR; TCRdb's copy has only in-frame clones and lacks some. This sample has 100,000 to 150,000 clones; 86% occur once, and the top ten carry roughly 14%. The source was peripheral blood, collected 44 weeks after starting pembrolizumab. All receptors come from an adult with mismatch repair-deficient cancer. The CDR3 runs from the conserved cysteine through the conserved F or W. Each record gives: V gene, clone size, J gene, D gene, CDR3 protein, CDR3 DNA. D genes are given only for firm matches. Expanded clones are given a class, and other clones once, few, many or no size at all.

V gene: TRBV11-2
clone size: -
J gene: TRBJ2-2
D gene: -
CDR3 protein: CASSLEVGGRGTGELFF
CDR3 DNA: TGTGCCAGCAGCTTAGAAGTAGGGGGACGTGGGACCGGGGAGCTGTTTTTT

V gene: TRBV30
clone size: -
J gene: TRBJ2-6
D gene: -
CDR3 protein: CAGDPLLVPASGANVLTF
CDR3 DNA: TGTGCCGGAGACCCATTGCTCGTTCCAGCCTCTGGGGCCAACGTCCTGACTTTC

V gene: TRBV28
clone size: -
J gene: TRBJ1-3
D gene: -
CDR3 protein: CASSFMLAGGNTIYF
CDR3 DNA: TGTGCCAGCAGTTTCATGTTGGCAGGAGGAAACACCATATATTTT

V gene: TRBV6-4
clone size: -
J gene: TRBJ2-7
D gene: TRBD2
CDR3 protein: CASSLITSGSASYEQYF
CDR3 DNA: TGTGCCAGCAGCCTCATTACTAGCGGGAGTGCCTCCTACGAGCAGTACTTC

V gene: TRBV12-5
clone size: -
J gene: TRBJ2-5
D gene: -
CDR3 protein: CASGLGQLRVETQYF
CDR3 DNA: TGTGCTAGTGGTTTGGGACAGTTGCGAGTGGAGACCCAGTACTTC

V gene: TRBV15
clone size: -
J gene: TRBJ2-5
D gene: TRBD1
CDR3 protein: CATSPRQGWETQYF
CDR3 DNA: TGTGCCACCAGCCCTAGACAGGGCTGGGAGACCCAGTACTTC

V gene: TRBV18
clone size: -
J gene: TRBJ2-3
D gene: TRBD1
CDR3 protein: CASSPRQGFTDTQYF
CDR3 DNA: TGTGCCAGCTCACCGAGACAGGGGTTCACAGATACGCAGTATTTT

V gene: TRBV7-9
clone size: -
J gene: TRBJ2-7
D gene: -
CDR3 protein: CASSYPGPTGGEQYF
CDR3 DNA: TGTGCCAGCAGCTACCCGGGACCTACGGGCGGGGAGCAGTACTTC

V gene: TRBV30
clone size: -
J gene: TRBJ2-7
D gene: -
CDR3 protein: CAWSVNNRNEQYF
CDR3 DNA: TGTGCCTGGAGTGTAAATAATCGGAACGAGCAGTACTTC

V gene: TRBV5-1
clone size: once
J gene: TRBJ2-1
D gene: TRBD2
CDR3 protein: CASSLRGGAIRDEQFF
CDR3 DNA: TGCGCCAGCAGCTTGCGGGGAGGGGCGATAAGAGATGAGCAGTTCTTC

V gene: TRBV25-1
clone size: -
J gene: TRBJ2-1
D gene: -
CDR3 protein: CASSVPSRDEQFF
CDR3 DNA: TGTGCCAGCAGTGTCCCCAGTCGCGATGAGCAGTTCTTC

V gene: TRBV28
clone size: -
J gene: TRBJ2-7
D gene: -
CDR3 protein: CASSLRVGLRSF
CDR3 DNA: TGTGCCAGCAGTCTCCGGGTAGGGTTGCGTTCTTTC

V gene: TRBV6-1
clone size: -
J gene: TRBJ2-3
D gene: TRBD2
CDR3 protein: CASNKGLGRTDTQYF
CDR3 DNA: TGTGCCAGCAACAAGGGACTAGGACGTACAGATACGCAGTATTTT

V gene: TRBV4-3
clone size: -
J gene: TRBJ2-7
D gene: -
CDR3 protein: CASSQGTGGRQYF
CDR3 DNA: TGCGCCAGCAGCCAAGGAACTGGGGGGCGGCAGTACTTC

V gene: TRBV7-6
clone size: -
J gene: TRBJ2-7
D gene: TRBD1
CDR3 protein: CASSLAGTGTNEQYF
CDR3 DNA: TGTGCCAGCAGCTTAGCTGGGACAGGGACCAACGAGCAGTACTTC

V gene: TRBV19
clone size: -
J gene: TRBJ2-7
D gene: TRBD2
CDR3 protein: CASAWLAGDSEQYF
CDR3 DNA: TGTGCCAGTGCCTGGCTAGCGGGAGACTCCGAGCAGTACTTC

V gene: TRBV5-1
clone size: -
J gene: TRBJ2-1
D gene: -
CDR3 protein: CASSLAGAYNEQFF
CDR3 DNA: TGCGCCAGCAGCTTGGCGGGAGCGTACAATGAGCAGTTCTTC

V gene: TRBV29-1
clone size: -
J gene: TRBJ1-1
D gene: -
CDR3 protein: CSVASQSAFF
CDR3 DNA: TGCAGCGTTGCGAGTCAGAGCGCTTTCTTT

V gene: TRBV13
clone size: -
J gene: TRBJ2-7
D gene: -
CDR3 protein: CASSAYRASYEQYF
CDR3 DNA: TGTGCCAGCAGCGCGTACAGGGCTTCCTACGAGCAGTACTTC

V gene: TRBV2
clone size: -
J gene: TRBJ2-5
D gene: -
CDR3 protein: CASSDRDLPKYF
CDR3 DNA: TGTGCCAGCAGTGACCGGGACTTACCCAAGTACTTC

V gene: TRBV11-1
clone size: -
J gene: TRBJ2-1
D gene: TRBD2
CDR3 protein: CASSLSPSGYNEQFF
CDR3 DNA: TGTGCCAGCAGCTTATCCCCTAGCGGCTACAATGAGCAGTTCTTC

V gene: TRBV13
clone size: -
J gene: TRBJ2-5
D gene: -
CDR3 protein: CASSKELGEETQYF
CDR3 DNA: TGTGCCAGCAGTAAGGAGCTGGGCGAGGAGACCCAGTACTTC

V gene: TRBV14
clone size: once
J gene: TRBJ2-7
D gene: -
CDR3 protein: CASSQEMGWDPYEQYF
CDR3 DNA: TGTGCCAGCAGCCAAGAAATGGGATGGGATCCCTACGAGCAGTACTTC

V gene: TRBV9
clone size: -
J gene: TRBJ1-1
D gene: -
CDR3 protein: CASSPAAGGITEAFF
CDR3 DNA: TGTGCCAGCAGCCCTGCGGCGGGGGGAATCACTGAAGCTTTCTTT

V gene: TRBV9
clone size: -
J gene: TRBJ2-3
D gene: -
CDR3 protein: CASSVGGYTDTQYF
CDR3 DNA: TGTGCCAGCAGCGTTGGGGGGTACACAGATACGCAGTATTTT

V gene: TRBV28
clone size: -
J gene: TRBJ2-7
D gene: TRBD1
CDR3 protein: CASTPGQSTYEQYF
CDR3 DNA: TGTGCCAGCACCCCGGGACAGTCCACCTACGAGCAGTACTTC

V gene: TRBV4-1
clone size: -
J gene: TRBJ2-3
D gene: TRBD2
CDR3 protein: CASSQVVLGLADSDTQYF
CDR3 DNA: TGCGCCAGCAGCCAAGTGGTTCTTGGACTAGCGGACTCAGATACGCAGTATTTT

V gene: TRBV18
clone size: few
J gene: TRBJ2-1
D gene: -
CDR3 protein: CASSDPVNNEQFF
CDR3 DNA: TGTGCCAGCTCAGACCCGGTGAACAATGAGCAGTTCTTC

V gene: TRBV15
clone size: -
J gene: TRBJ2-2
D gene: TRBD2
CDR3 protein: CATSRDWAAGGTGELFF
CDR3 DNA: TGTGCCACCAGCAGAGATTGGGCGGCGGGAGGGACCGGGGAGCTGTTTTTT

V gene: TRBV5-1
clone size: -
J gene: TRBJ2-1
D gene: -
CDR3 protein: CASSLAGAGHHNEQFF
CDR3 DNA: TGCGCCAGCAGCTTGGCCGGGGCAGGACATCACAATGAGCAGTTCTTC

V gene: TRBV7-9
clone size: -
J gene: TRBJ1-4
D gene: -
CDR3 protein: CASSLGAGEDEKLFF
CDR3 DNA: TGTGCCAGCAGCTTAGGGGCAGGGGAGGATGAAAAACTGTTTTTT

V gene: TRBV29-1
clone size: -
J gene: TRBJ2-1
D gene: -
CDR3 protein: CSAKTGTSSYNEQFF
CDR3 DNA: TGCAGCGCTAAAACTGGGACCTCCTCCTACAATGAGCAGTTCTTC

V gene: TRBV29-1
clone size: -
J gene: TRBJ2-3
D gene: TRBD2
CDR3 protein: CTTGGSTDTQYF
CDR3 DNA: TGCACCACGGGGGGTAGCACAGATACGCAGTATTTT

V gene: TRBV11-2
clone size: -
J gene: TRBJ2-2
D gene: -
CDR3 protein: CASSSRQLNTGELFF
CDR3 DNA: TGTGCCAGCAGCTCCCGACAACTGAACACCGGGGAGCTGTTTTTT